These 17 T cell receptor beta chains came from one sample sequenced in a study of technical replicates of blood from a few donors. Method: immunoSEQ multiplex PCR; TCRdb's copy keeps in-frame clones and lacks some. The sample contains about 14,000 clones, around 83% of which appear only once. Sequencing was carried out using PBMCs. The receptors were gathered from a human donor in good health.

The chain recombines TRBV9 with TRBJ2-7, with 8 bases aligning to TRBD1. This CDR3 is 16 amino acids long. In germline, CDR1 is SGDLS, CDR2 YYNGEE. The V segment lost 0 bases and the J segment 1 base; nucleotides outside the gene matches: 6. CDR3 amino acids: CASSVGGQDFSYEQYF. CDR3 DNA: TGTGCCAGCAGCGTAGGGGGACAGGACTTTTCCTACGAGCAGTACTTC. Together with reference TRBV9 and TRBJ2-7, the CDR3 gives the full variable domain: DSGVTQTPKHLITATGQRVTLRCSPRSGDLSVYWYQQSLDQGLQFLIQYYNGEERAKGNILERFSAQQFPDLHSELNLSSLELGDSALYFCASSVGGQDFSYEQYFGPGTRLTVT.

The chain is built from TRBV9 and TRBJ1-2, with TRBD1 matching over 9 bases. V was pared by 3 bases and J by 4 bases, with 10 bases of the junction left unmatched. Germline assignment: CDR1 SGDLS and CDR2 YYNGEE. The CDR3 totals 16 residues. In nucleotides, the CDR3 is TGTGCCAGCAGCGCCCTAAGACAGGGGGGGAGCTATGGCTACACCTTC. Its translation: CASSALRQGGSYGYTF. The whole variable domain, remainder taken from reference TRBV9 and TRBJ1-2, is DSGVTQTPKHLITATGQRVTLRCSPRSGDLSVYWYQQSLDQGLQFLIQYYNGEERAKGNILERFSAQQFPDLHSELNLSSLELGDSALYFCASSALRQGGSYGYTFGSGTRLTVV.

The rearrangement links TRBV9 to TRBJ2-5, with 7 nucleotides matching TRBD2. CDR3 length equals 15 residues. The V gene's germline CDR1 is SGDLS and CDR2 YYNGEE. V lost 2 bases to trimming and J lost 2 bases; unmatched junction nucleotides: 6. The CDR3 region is CASSVWGTTQETQYF. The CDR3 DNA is TGTGCCAGCAGCGTGTGGGGGACTACTCAAGAGACCCAGTACTTC.

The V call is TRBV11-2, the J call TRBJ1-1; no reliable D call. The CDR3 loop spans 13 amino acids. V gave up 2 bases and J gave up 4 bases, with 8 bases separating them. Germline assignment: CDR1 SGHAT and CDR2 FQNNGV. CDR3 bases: TGTGCCAGCAGCTTAATGCCGAGCACTGAAGCTTTCTTT. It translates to CASSLMPSTEAFF.

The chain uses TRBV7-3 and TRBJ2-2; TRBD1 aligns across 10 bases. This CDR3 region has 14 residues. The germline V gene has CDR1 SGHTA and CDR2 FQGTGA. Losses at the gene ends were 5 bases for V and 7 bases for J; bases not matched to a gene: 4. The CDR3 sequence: CASSTTGGYGELFF. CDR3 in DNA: TGTGCCAGCAGCACGACAGGGGGCTACGGGGAGCTGTTTTTT. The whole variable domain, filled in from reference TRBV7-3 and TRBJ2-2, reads GAGVSQTPSNKVTEKGKYVELRCDPISGHTALYWYRQSLGQGPEFLIYFQGTGAADDSGLPNDRFFAVRPEGSVSTLKIQRTERGDSAVYLCASSTTGGYGELFFGEGSRLTVL.

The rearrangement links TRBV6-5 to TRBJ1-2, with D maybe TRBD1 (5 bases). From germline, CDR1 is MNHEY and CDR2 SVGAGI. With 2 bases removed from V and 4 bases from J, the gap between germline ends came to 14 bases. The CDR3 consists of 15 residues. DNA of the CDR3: TGTGCCAGCAGTTACGGGGTGGGGGGAACCTATGGCTACACCTTC. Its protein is CASSYGVGGTYGYTF.

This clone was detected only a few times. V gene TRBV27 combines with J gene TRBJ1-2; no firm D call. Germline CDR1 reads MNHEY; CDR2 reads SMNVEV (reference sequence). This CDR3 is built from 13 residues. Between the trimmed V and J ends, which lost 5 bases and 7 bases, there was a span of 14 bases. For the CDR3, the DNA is TGTGCCAGCAGTGCCCACATTGCGGGTGGCTACACCTTC. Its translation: CASSAHIAGGYTF.

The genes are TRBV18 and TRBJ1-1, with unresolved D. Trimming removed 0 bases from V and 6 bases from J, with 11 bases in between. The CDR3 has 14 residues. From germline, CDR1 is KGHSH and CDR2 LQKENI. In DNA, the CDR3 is TGTGCCAGCTCACCACCCGCGTCAAACGCTGAAGCTTTCTTT. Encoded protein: CASSPPASNAEAFF.

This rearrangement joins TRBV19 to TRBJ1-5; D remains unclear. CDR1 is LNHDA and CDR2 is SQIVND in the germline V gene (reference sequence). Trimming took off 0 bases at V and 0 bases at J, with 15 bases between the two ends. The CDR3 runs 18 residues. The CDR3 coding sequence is TGTGCCAGTAGTATAGACCCCCCATCCCAGGATAGCAATCAGCCCCAGCATTTT. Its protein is CASSIDPPSQDSNQPQHF.

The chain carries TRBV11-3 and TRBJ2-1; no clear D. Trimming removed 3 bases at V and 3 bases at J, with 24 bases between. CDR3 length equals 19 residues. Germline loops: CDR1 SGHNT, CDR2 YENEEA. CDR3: CASSFFCVGFLTNYNEQFF. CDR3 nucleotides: TGTGCCAGCAGCTTTTTCTGCGTCGGATTTCTCACTAACTACAATGAGCAGTTCTTC. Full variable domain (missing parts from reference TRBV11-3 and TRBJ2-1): EAGVVQSPRYKIIEKKQPVAFWCNPISGHNTLYWYLQNLGQGPELLIRYENEEAVDDSQLPKDRFSAERLKGVDSTLKIQPAELGDSAVYLCASSFFCVGFLTNYNEQFFGPGTRLTVL.

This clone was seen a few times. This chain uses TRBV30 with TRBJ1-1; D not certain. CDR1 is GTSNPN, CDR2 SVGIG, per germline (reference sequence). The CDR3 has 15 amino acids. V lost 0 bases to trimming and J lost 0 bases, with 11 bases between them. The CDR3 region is CAWSVGFTVNTEAFF. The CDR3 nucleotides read TGTGCCTGGAGTGTCGGATTTACAGTGAACACTGAAGCTTTCTTT. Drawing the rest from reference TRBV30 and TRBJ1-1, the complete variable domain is SQTIHQWPATLVQPVGSPLSLECTVEGTSNPNLYWYRQAAGRGLQLLFYSVGIGQISSEVPQNLSASRPQDRQFILSSKKLLLSDSGFYLCAWSVGFTVNTEAFFGQGTRLTVV.

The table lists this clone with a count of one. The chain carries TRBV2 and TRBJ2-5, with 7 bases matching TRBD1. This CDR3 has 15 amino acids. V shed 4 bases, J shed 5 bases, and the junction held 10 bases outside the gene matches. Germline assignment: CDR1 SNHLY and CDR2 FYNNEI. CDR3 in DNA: TGTGCCAGCAGTGTCCAAGACAGGGTTGGGGAGACCCAGTACTTC. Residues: CASSVQDRVGETQYF.

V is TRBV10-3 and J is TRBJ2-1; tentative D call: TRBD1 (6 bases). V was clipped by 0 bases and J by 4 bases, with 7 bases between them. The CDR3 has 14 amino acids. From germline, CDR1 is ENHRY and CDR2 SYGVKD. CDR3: CAISESGQYNEQFF. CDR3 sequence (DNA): TGTGCCATCAGTGAGTCTGGACAGTACAATGAGCAGTTCTTC.

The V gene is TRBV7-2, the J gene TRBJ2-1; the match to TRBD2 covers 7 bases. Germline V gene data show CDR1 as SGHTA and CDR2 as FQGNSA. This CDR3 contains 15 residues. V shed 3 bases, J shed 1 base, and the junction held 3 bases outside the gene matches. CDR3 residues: CASSLVGGSYNEQFF. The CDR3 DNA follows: TGTGCCAGCAGCTTGGTGGGAGGGTCCTACAATGAGCAGTTCTTC.

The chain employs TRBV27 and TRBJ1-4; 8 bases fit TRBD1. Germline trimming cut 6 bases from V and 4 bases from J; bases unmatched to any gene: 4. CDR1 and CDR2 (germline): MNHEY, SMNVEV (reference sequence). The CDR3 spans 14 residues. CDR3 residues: CASRPQGGNEKLFF. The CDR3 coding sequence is TGTGCCAGCAGACCACAGGGGGGTAATGAAAAACTGTTTTTT.

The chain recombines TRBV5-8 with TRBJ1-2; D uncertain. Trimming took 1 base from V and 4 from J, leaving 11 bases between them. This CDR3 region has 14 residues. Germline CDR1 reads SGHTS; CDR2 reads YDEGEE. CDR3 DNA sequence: TGTGCCAGCAGCTTGAAGGAGGGATCCTATGGCTACACCTTC. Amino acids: CASSLKEGSYGYTF.

The CDR3 DNA reads as TGCGCCAGCAGCTTGCCCAGACAGGGACGGGGCAATCAGCCCCAGCATTTT. Protein product: CASSLPRQGRGNQPQHF. The J gene is TRBJ1-5, the V gene TRBV5-1; 7 bases agree with TRBD1. Germline V CDR1 and CDR2: SGHRS, YFSETQ. Trimming at V came to 1 base and at J to 2 bases, leaving 9 bases not matched to a gene. This CDR3 is 17 amino acids long.